This T cell receptor (beta chain) was found in a study of T-cell memory formation after mild COVID-19. The study, taken as a whole, reports: Contracting CD4+ clones were located mainly in CM and EM, and CD8+ clones in EMRA. In second-wave clones peaking day 37, SARS-CoV-2 specificity remained unconfirmed.

This clonotype was detected only a few times. Its antigen is unknown. TCRdb re-called the 5' RACE reads through MiXCR, storing one row per CDR3 protein. The sample records 190,000 or so distinct CDR3 sequences, 20% to 25% being singletons. Germline CDR1 and CDR2: GTSNPN and SVGIG (reference sequence). CDR3 size: 12 residues. Trimming removed 3 bases at V and 4 bases at J, with 10 bases between. The source is an adult woman who had mild COVID-19 (a few samples of this study predate the infection). Cell type and time point are not known. Sequenced: PBMCs or a T cell subset sorted from them (not recorded which). The J gene is TRBJ2-7, the V gene TRBV30; D is undetermined. DNA of the CDR3: TGTGCCTGGAGAGGAAATAATTACGAGCAGTACTTC. Its protein is CAWRGNNYEQYF.